Each of the 22 T cell receptor beta chains below was sequenced from the same sample in a study of T-cell memory formation after mild COVID-19. TCRdb reprocessed the 5' RACE reads via MiXCR and lists one record per CDR3 protein. The sample includes about 140,000 distinct CDR3 sequences, 11% to 15% seen only once; the top ten take 25% to 30%. Sequences were obtained from PBMCs or a T cell subset sorted from them (not recorded which). All receptors derive from an adult woman who had mild COVID-19 (a few samples of this study predate the infection). Cell type and time point are not known.

The rearrangement joins TRBV20-1 to TRBJ2-6; D gene unclear. Germline lookup yields CDR1 DFQATT and CDR2 SNEGSKA (reference sequence). V was cut by 2 bases and J by 1 base, with 9 bases left in between. The CDR3 is made up of 15 amino acids. For the CDR3, the DNA is TGCAGTGCTAGAAGTTCGTCTTCTGGGGCCAACGTCCTGACTTTC. It yields the protein CSARSSSSGANVLTF.

This clonotype appeared a few times. V and J are TRBV5-1 and TRBJ2-2; the match to TRBD1 covers 7 bases. The CDR3 is 14 residues long. CDR1 is SGHRS and CDR2 is YFSETQ in the germline V gene. Unmatched junction bases numbered 5, after V lost 7 bases and J lost 2 bases. The CDR3 nucleotides read TGCGCCAGCTCGGGACAGATCAACACCGGGGAGCTGTTTTTT. It translates to CASSGQINTGELFF.

The rearrangement joins TRBV19 to TRBJ2-1; a weak D match, TRBD2 (5 bases). CDR3 length equals 16 residues. V shed 5 bases and J shed 2 bases, with 16 bases lying between them. Germline V lookup: CDR1 LNHDA, CDR2 SQIVND (reference sequence). Written as DNA, the CDR3 is TGTGCCAGTAGTGAGGCTAGCCTCCTCGCCTACAATGAGCAGTTCTTC. As protein: CASSEASLLAYNEQFF.

J is TRBJ2-7 and V is TRBV7-2, with 10 bases that match TRBD1. The CDR3 sequence is 15 residues long. Per the germline V gene, CDR1 is SGHTA and CDR2 is FQGNSA. J lost 5 bases, V lost 5 bases, and 9 bases had no gene match. CDR3 sequence (DNA): TGTGCCAGCAGCCGGGACAGGGGCCACTCAGACGAGCAGTACTTC. Translating it yields CASSRDRGHSDEQYF.

The CDR3 nucleotides are TGCAGCGCGAACCACCCACAGGGGGCCTACGAGCAGTACTTC. Amino acid sequence: CSANHPQGAYEQYF. The rearrangement joins TRBV20-1 to TRBJ2-7; 8 bases are shared with TRBD1. Germline CDR1 reads DFQATT; CDR2 reads SNEGSKA (reference sequence). CDR3 length equals 14 residues.

This clonotype has only a few counts. V usage is TRBV5-6 and J usage is TRBJ2-2; TRBD1 is a possible D gene (6 bases). The V end lost 4 bases, the J end lost 7 bases, and 14 bases lay between the germline ends. CDR3 length: 14 amino acids. Germline V gene lookup returns CDR1 SGHDT and CDR2 YYEEEE. The CDR3 protein is CASSPGTPGGELFF. CDR3 coding DNA: TGTGCCAGCAGCCCCGGGACACCTGGCGGGGAGCTGTTTTTT.

This clonotype was seen more than once but under ten times. The chain joins TRBV4-1 to TRBJ1-4; D ambiguous. Trimming stripped 3 bases from V and 7 bases from J, with 12 bases between. The CDR3 runs to 14 residues. In germline, CDR1 is MGHRA, CDR2 YSYEKL. The CDR3 here is CASSQSQDSEKLFF. CDR3 in DNA: TGCGCCAGCAGCCAGTCTCAGGACTCTGAAAAACTGTTTTTT.

This clonotype was seen a few times. The chain links TRBV20-1 to TRBJ1-2, with a tentative D call TRBD1 (5 bases). Germline CDR1 and CDR2: DFQATT and SNEGSKA (reference sequence). The V gene lost 1 base and the J gene lost 4 bases, with 16 bases spanning the gap. The CDR3 runs 15 residues. The CDR3, as DNA: TGCAGTGCTAGAGGCCGAACAGGAAACACCTATGGCTACACCTTC. It translates to CSARGRTGNTYGYTF.

This clonotype was recorded many times. The chain is built from TRBV4-3 and TRBJ2-7, with TRBD2 matching over 7 bases. V lost 0 bases, J lost 5 bases, and 10 bases stayed unmatched. The CDR3 has 16 amino acids. Germline V gene data show CDR1 as LGHNA and CDR2 as YSLEER. CDR3 sequence (DNA): TGCGCCAGCAGCCAAGAGACTGGCGGGAGAGTCAACGAGCAGTACTTC. It translates to CASSQETGGRVNEQYF.

In this sample, this clonotype turned up a few times. The chain is built from TRBV5-4 and TRBJ1-1, with D tentatively TRBD1 (5 bases). The CDR3 length is 17 residues. Germline V gene data show CDR1 as SGHNT and CDR2 as YYREEE (reference sequence). V was shortened by 0 bases and J by 0 bases, with 15 bases between the two germline ends. The CDR3 reads CASSLAQGLLVNTEAFF. DNA for the CDR3: TGTGCCAGCAGCTTGGCCCAGGGTTTGTTGGTGAACACTGAAGCTTTCTTT.

The rearrangement links TRBV5-1 to TRBJ2-1, with 7 bases aligning to TRBD1. The CDR3 runs 15 residues. V lost 3 bases and J lost 4; bases outside the gene matches: 7. In germline, CDR1 is SGHRS, CDR2 YFSETQ. The CDR3 is CASSSIPGQYNEQFF. DNA of the CDR3: TGCGCCAGCAGCTCAATCCCGGGACAGTACAATGAGCAGTTCTTC.

The chain links TRBV10-1 to TRBJ2-3, with D hard to call. The germline V gene encodes CDR1 WNHNN and CDR2 SYGVQD (reference sequence). Trimming pared 7 bases from V and 5 bases from J, leaving 7 bases between. The CDR3 runs 11 residues. Here the CDR3 reads CASTPEDTQYF. The CDR3, as DNA: TGCGCCAGCACACCGGAAGATACGCAGTATTTT.

The chain carries TRBV6-2 or TRBV6-3 and TRBJ2-1; D might be TRBD2 (5 bases). The CDR3 runs 12 residues. With 4 bases removed from V and 8 bases from J, the gap between germline ends came to 9 bases. The V gene's germline CDR1 is MNHEY and CDR2 SVGEGT. Here the CDR3 reads CASSSLGYEQFF. The DNA for the CDR3 is TGTGCCAGCAGTTCACTAGGGTATGAGCAGTTCTTC.

The chain carries TRBV29-1 and TRBJ1-2; 12 bases are a match to TRBD1. The CDR3 runs 16 residues. V was clipped by 1 base and J by 3 bases; unmatched bases: 6. Germline CDR1 reads SQVTM; CDR2 reads ANQGSEA. The CDR3 DNA is TGCAGCGTTGAAGGAGTAGGGACAGGGGGCCACTATGGCTACACCTTC. Translated, it gives CSVEGVGTGGHYGYTF.

In its sample, this clonotype was seen a few times. V is TRBV7-7 and J is TRBJ2-2, with 7 bases aligning to TRBD2. There are 17 residues in the CDR3. Germline trimming cut 1 base from V and 0 bases from J; bases unmatched to any gene: 5. Germline V gives CDR1 SSHAT, CDR2 FNYEAQ (reference sequence). The CDR3 loop is CASSLGSAGANTGELFF. The CDR3, as DNA: TGTGCCAGCAGCTTAGGGTCGGCGGGGGCGAACACCGGGGAGCTGTTTTTT.

This clonotype came up a few times. The V gene is TRBV15, the J gene TRBJ2-5; maybe TRBD1 (6 bases). The germline CDR1 and CDR2 sequences are LNHNV and YYDKDF (reference sequence). Trimming left V 0 bases short and J 2 bases short, with 10 bases between. The CDR3 runs to 15 residues. The DNA for the CDR3 is TGTGCCACCAGCAGAGATGGGACACCTCAAGAGACCCAGTACTTC. The encoded protein is CATSRDGTPQETQYF.

This clonotype was seen only a few times. The chain links TRBV29-1 to TRBJ2-7, with TRBD1 identical over 8 bases. V was pared by 3 bases and J by 3 bases, with 7 bases of the junction left unmatched. CDR3 length equals 14 residues. Germline V gene lookup returns CDR1 SQVTM and CDR2 ANQGSEA. The CDR3 sequence: CSVEDGQGGYEQYF. CDR3 bases: TGCAGCGTTGAGGACGGACAGGGCGGCTACGAGCAGTACTTC.

The rearrangement joins TRBV5-1 to TRBJ2-7; D is perhaps TRBD1 (5 bases). Per germline, CDR1 SGHRS and CDR2 YFSETQ. V dropped 5 bases and J dropped 2 bases, with 14 bases sitting between them. The CDR3 is made up of 14 amino acids. In DNA form, the CDR3 reads TGCGCCAGCAGTCCTGGGGCTAAGACCTACGAGCAGTACTTC. Residues: CASSPGAKTYEQYF.

This clonotype was counted only a few times. The rearrangement uses TRBV24-1 and TRBJ1-1; D is undetermined. Germline CDR1 reads KGHDR; CDR2 reads SFDVKD. The CDR3 is made up of 13 amino acids. The ends were cut back, 3 bases at V and 3 bases at J, with 7 bases in the middle. CDR3 sequence: CATSDGRYTEAFF. As DNA, the CDR3 is TGTGCCACCAGTGATGGACGGTACACTGAAGCTTTCTTT.

This clonotype has only a few counts. The rearrangement links TRBV20-1 to TRBJ2-5, with a possible D match to TRBD2 (5 bases). Germline V gene data show CDR1 as DFQATT and CDR2 as SNEGSKA (reference sequence). V lost 0 bases to trimming and J lost 3 bases, with 11 bases between them. The CDR3 is 14 residues long. The CDR3 here is CSAREGSAEETQYF. CDR3 coding DNA: TGCAGTGCTAGAGAGGGTAGCGCGGAAGAGACCCAGTACTTC.

The chain links TRBV5-6 to TRBJ2-7, with D unclear. CDR1 is SGHDT, CDR2 YYEEEE, per germline. This CDR3 comprises 12 residues. The V end lost 7 bases, the J end lost 4 bases, and 12 bases lay between the germline ends. CDR3: CASHRGDYEQYF. DNA of the CDR3: TGTGCCAGCCATAGAGGAGATTACGAGCAGTACTTC.

This clonotype was seen a handful of times. The chain links TRBV29-1 to TRBJ1-1; no reliable D call. The CDR3 covers 10 residues. Germline CDR1 SQVTM, CDR2 ANQGSEA. Trimming removed 4 bases at V and 5 bases at J, with 5 bases between. CDR3 DNA: TGCAGCGTTGGAGAGACTGAAGCTTTCTTT. This encodes CSVGETEAFF.